The entry below gives a single T cell receptor (beta chain) sequence along with its context. This sample was taken from a study of blood T cell repertoires in COVID-19. Authors' data handling: It was from reference gene primer amplification that nucleated cell counts were estimated. Some clones are missing from TCRdb's copy, which holds only in-frame ones; the method was immunoSEQ multiplex PCR. V and J calls and clone size follow that table, whereas D and trimming were derived from the DNA. The table lists roughly 250,000 clones, over 65% of them singletons. The CDR3 runs to 16 residues. Germline V gives CDR1 SEHNR, CDR2 FQNEAQ (reference sequence). V lost 7 bases to trimming and J lost 2 bases; unmatched junction nucleotides: 11.

The sequenced material came from peripheral blood. The chain carries TRBV7-9 and TRBJ2-3; 8 bases are shared with TRBD1. The sequence came from a woman aged 80 or over with acute or convalescent COVID-19. The CDR3, as DNA: TGTGCCAGCACCCCCATGACAGGGGAGGACACAGATACGCAGTATTTT. This encodes CASTPMTGEDTDTQYF.